These 21 T cell receptor beta chains were all obtained from the same sample, sequenced in a study of cytomegalovirus exposure and HLA in healthy donors. With 60 Vbeta and 13 Jbeta primers, the PCR was carried out. Profiled with immunoSEQ multiplex PCR; TCRdb holds only in-frame clones, not every one. The sample includes 95,000 to 150,000 clones, 50% to 80% of them seen just once. The specimen sequenced was PBMCs. These receptors were taken from a woman between 35 and 50 years old in good health and CMV-seropositive.

This clone was picked up one time. The chain recombines TRBV7-9 with TRBJ1-4; D gene unclear. V lost 6 bases and J lost 0, with 11 bases in between. The germline V gene encodes CDR1 SEHNR and CDR2 FQNEAQ (reference sequence). The CDR3 has 15 residues. CDR3 residues: CASRLGVATNEKLFF. The CDR3 region has the DNA TGTGCCAGCAGACTTGGTGTTGCAACTAATGAAAAACTGTTTTTT.

V is TRBV13 and J is TRBJ2-3, with D possibly TRBD2 on 5 matching bases. The CDR3 totals 14 residues. The germline CDR1 and CDR2 sequences are PRHDT and FYEKMQ (reference sequence). V was trimmed by 8 bases and J by 1 base, leaving 13 bases between them. The DNA for the CDR3 is TGTGCCAGCGGAGGTCCGGCGCGCACAGATACGCAGTATTTT. Translation: CASGGPARTDTQYF.

In its sample, this clone was seen once. The rearrangement joins TRBV5-6 to TRBJ2-5, with 14 bases that match TRBD2. CDR1 and CDR2 from the germline V gene are SGHDT and YYEEEE. J gave up 5 bases and V 5 bases, and 5 bases lay outside the gene matches. The CDR3 spans 15 residues. The CDR3 coding sequence is TGTGCCAGCAGTCGACTAGCGGGGGGGAGGGAGACCCAGTACTTC. Its protein is CASSRLAGGRETQYF.

The DNA of the CDR3 is TGCAGCGCCGAGACTAGCGGGAGGTACAATGAGCAGTTCTTC. Encoded protein: CSAETSGRYNEQFF. The chain links TRBV29-1 to TRBJ2-1; 13 positions agree with TRBD2. Germline V gene data show CDR1 as SQVTM and CDR2 as ANQGSEA. The CDR3 sequence is 14 residues long. The junction had 4 bases not matched to a gene; V was cut back by 7 bases and J by 4 bases.

This clone appeared a few times. The chain couples TRBV18 to TRBJ1-2, with 9 bases that match TRBD1. CDR3 length: 13 residues. The V gene's germline CDR1 is KGHSH and CDR2 LQKENI. V shed 8 bases, J shed 3 bases, and the junction held 4 bases outside the gene matches. The CDR3 is CASTTGGDYGYTF. The DNA of the CDR3 is TGTGCCAGCACGACAGGGGGTGACTATGGCTACACCTTC.

The rearrangement joins TRBV28 to TRBJ1-6, with a weak D call TRBD1 (5 bases). Germline V lookup: CDR1 MDHEN, CDR2 SYDVKM. The V and J ends lost 8 bases and 9 bases respectively, with 14 bases between them. The CDR3 has 13 residues. The CDR3 loop is CASVTVGGSPLHF. For the CDR3, the DNA is TGTGCCAGCGTGACAGTGGGAGGTTCACCCCTCCACTTT. Filled out from reference TRBV28 and TRBJ1-6, the complete variable domain reads DVKVTQSSRYLVKRTGEKVFLECVQDMDHENMFWYRQDPGLGLRLIYFSYDVKMKEKGDIPEGYSVSREKKERFSLILESASTNQTSMYLCASVTVGGSPLHFGNGTRLTVT.

This chain uses TRBV5-1 with TRBJ2-3; 13 bases are shared with TRBD2. CDR3 size: 16 residues. V was pared by 0 bases and J by 5 bases, with 3 bases of the junction left unmatched. CDR1 is SGHRS and CDR2 is YFSETQ in the germline V gene. The CDR3 coding sequence is TGCGCCAGCAGCTTGGGGACTAGCGGGAGTGTAGATACGCAGTATTTT. Its protein is CASSLGTSGSVDTQYF.

The gene calls are TRBV6-5 and TRBJ2-1; D is possibly TRBD2 (5 bases). CDR1 MNHEY and CDR2 SVGAGI come from the germline V gene. Trimming pared 1 base from V and 8 bases from J, leaving 15 bases between. CDR3 length: 15 residues. This CDR3 is CASSYWTSDNDEQFF. The CDR3 DNA sequence: TGTGCCAGCAGTTACTGGACTTCCGACAACGATGAGCAGTTCTTC.

This clone was seen a single time. The rearrangement uses TRBV25-1 and TRBJ1-2, with D possibly being TRBD1 (6 bases). V was clipped by 4 bases and J by 4 bases, with 19 bases between them. CDR1 is MGHDK and CDR2 is SYGVNS in the germline V gene. The CDR3 has 16 residues. CDR3 in amino acids: CASSGQVSLAPYGYTF. CDR3 sequence (DNA): TGTGCCAGCAGTGGACAGGTTTCTCTCGCCCCCTATGGCTACACCTTC.

This clone has only one observation. The chain uses TRBV11-2 and TRBJ2-7; 10 positions agree with TRBD1. Looked up from germline, CDR1 is SGHAT and CDR2 is FQNNGV. The CDR3 sequence is 17 residues long. V lost 1 base and J lost 0; bases outside the gene matches: 6. The CDR3 is CASSLVGTGDLSYEQYF. The CDR3 nucleotides are TGTGCCAGCAGCTTAGTTGGGACAGGGGATCTCTCCTACGAGCAGTACTTC.

About this clone itself: Within the sample, other DNA sequences also encode this same CDR3. This chain connects TRBV5-1 to TRBJ2-5; 8 bases are shared with TRBD1. In germline, CDR1 is SGHRS, CDR2 YFSETQ. The CDR3 runs 14 residues. After removal of 0 bases from V and 2 bases from J, the junction contained 0 bases not matched to a gene. CDR3 nucleotides: TGCGCCAGCAGCTTGGGGGACAGGCAAGAGACCCAGTACTTC. Translation gives CASSLGDRQETQYF.

The chain joins TRBV6-5 to TRBJ1-2, with 9 positions matching TRBD1. V dropped 5 bases and J dropped 4; count of bases not matched to a gene: 8. Germline CDR1 is MNHEY and CDR2 is SVGAGI. The length of the CDR3 is 15 residues. The CDR3 DNA reads as TGTGCCAGCAGTAATACAGGGGGCGCATCCTATGGCTACACCTTC. It translates to CASSNTGGASYGYTF.

This chain uses TRBV5-1 with TRBJ2-1; 9 bases agree with TRBD1. Germline lookup yields CDR1 SGHRS and CDR2 YFSETQ. V shed 1 base and J 6 bases; nucleotides not matched to a gene: 8. The CDR3 has 16 amino acids. The DNA of the CDR3 is TGCGCCAGCAGCTTGAACGTCGGACAGGGGATCAATGAGCAGTTCTTC. Translation gives CASSLNVGQGINEQFF.

The chain carries TRBV7-3 and TRBJ2-1; D is ambiguous. Trimming shortened V by 5 bases and J by 3 bases, and 14 bases separated the two germline ends. Germline V gene data show CDR1 as SGHTA and CDR2 as FQGTGA. The CDR3 sequence is 15 residues long. CDR3 sequence: CASSPIRVSYNEQFF. As DNA, the CDR3 is TGTGCCAGCAGCCCGATACGCGTAAGCTACAATGAGCAGTTCTTC. The full variable domain, in which reference TRBV7-3 and TRBJ2-1 provide the parts outside the CDR3, is GAGVSQTPSNKVTEKGKYVELRCDPISGHTALYWYRQSLGQGPEFLIYFQGTGAADDSGLPNDRFFAVRPEGSVSTLKIQRTERGDSAVYLCASSPIRVSYNEQFFGPGTRLTVL.

The V gene is TRBV5-4, the J gene TRBJ2-3; D is uncertain. The germline V gene has CDR1 SGHNT and CDR2 YYREEE (reference sequence). This CDR3 spans 11 amino acids. The V end lost 6 bases, the J end lost 5 bases, and 7 bases lay between the germline ends. CDR3 residues: CASITEDTQYF. CDR3 sequence (DNA): TGTGCCAGCATCACTGAAGATACGCAGTATTTT.

This clone was found once. The genes are TRBV5-4 and TRBJ2-3; D is unclear. With 4 bases removed from V and 0 bases from J, the gap between germline ends came to 9 bases. The germline V gene has CDR1 SGHNT and CDR2 YYREEE (reference sequence). This CDR3 spans 14 amino acids. The chain's CDR3 is CASSPQASTDTQYF. The CDR3 nucleotides read TGTGCCAGCAGCCCGCAAGCCAGCACAGATACGCAGTATTTT.

V and J are TRBV6-1 and TRBJ2-1, with D tentatively TRBD2 (5 bases). Germline V CDR1 and CDR2: MNHNS, SASEGT. This CDR3 region has 12 residues. Deletions cut 7 bases from V and 8 bases from J, with 12 bases between. DNA of the CDR3: TGTGCCAGCACCAGAACTAGAGATGAGCAGTTCTTC. Encoded protein: CASTRTRDEQFF.

J is TRBJ2-1 and V is TRBV5-1; tentatively, D is TRBD2 (6 bases). The CDR3 totals 16 residues. Germline CDR1 SGHRS, CDR2 YFSETQ. Trimming removed 0 bases at V and 0 bases at J, with 10 bases between. The CDR3 bases are TGCGCCAGCAGCTTGGCTCGGGGGATCTCCTACAATGAGCAGTTCTTC. Translating gives CASSLARGISYNEQFF.

In its sample, this clone was seen a few times. As DNA, the CDR3 is TGTGCCAGCAGCCCCGCGTTAGCGGGAGTCTCCTACGAGCAGTACTTC. It is translated as CASSPALAGVSYEQYF. The J gene is TRBJ2-5, the V gene TRBV27; 9 bases are shared with TRBD2. The DNA matches TRBJ2-7 better at its end, which makes the J call doubtful. The CDR3 is 16 residues long. Germline loops: CDR1 MNHEY, CDR2 SMNVEV (reference sequence).

The chain carries TRBV27 and TRBJ2-5, with 7 bases fitting TRBD1. TRBJ2-7 explains the end of the DNA better; the J call may be wrong. Per the germline V gene, CDR1 is MNHEY and CDR2 is SMNVEV (reference sequence). The CDR3 consists of 13 residues. The CDR3 DNA reads TGTGCCAGCAGTCCTGGGACAGCCTACGAGCAGTACTTC. It codes for CASSPGTAYEQYF.

The chain employs TRBV18 and TRBJ1-2; 7 bases match TRBD1. This CDR3 comprises 14 residues. CDR1 and CDR2 (germline): KGHSH, LQKENI. The V and J ends lost 5 bases and 2 bases, in that order; junction bases with no gene match: 5. CDR3 protein: CASSLGTDNYGYTF. CDR3 bases: TGTGCCAGCTCATTGGGGACAGACAACTATGGCTACACCTTC.